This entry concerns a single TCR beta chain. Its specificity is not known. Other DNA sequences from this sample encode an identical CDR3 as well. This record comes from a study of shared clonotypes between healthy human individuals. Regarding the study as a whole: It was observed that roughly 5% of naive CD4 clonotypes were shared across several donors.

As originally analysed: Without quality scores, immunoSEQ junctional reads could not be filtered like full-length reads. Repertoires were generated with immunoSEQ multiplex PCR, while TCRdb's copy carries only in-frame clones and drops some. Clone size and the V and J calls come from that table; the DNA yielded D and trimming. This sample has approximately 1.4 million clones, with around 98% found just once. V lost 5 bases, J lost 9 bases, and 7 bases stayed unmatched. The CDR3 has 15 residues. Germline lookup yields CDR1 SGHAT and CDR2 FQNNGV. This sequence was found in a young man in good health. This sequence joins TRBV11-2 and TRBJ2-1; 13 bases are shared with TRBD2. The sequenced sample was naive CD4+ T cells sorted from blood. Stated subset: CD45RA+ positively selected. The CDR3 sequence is CASSPGLAGVGEQFF. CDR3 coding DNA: TGTGCCAGCAGCCCCGGACTAGCGGGAGTAGGTGAGCAGTTCTTC.